A selection of T cell receptor beta chains follows, all from one sample in a study of cytomegalovirus exposure and HLA in healthy donors. The protocol was immunoSEQ multiplex PCR, while the TCRdb copy is restricted to in-frame clones and leaves out a portion. The sample has some 110,000 clones; just under 75% are singletons. Sequencing used PBMCs. The receptors stem from a man in his sixties in good health and CMV-seropositive. CDR3s include the opening cysteine and the closing phenylalanine or tryptophan. Fields, in order: V gene, J gene, D gene, clone size, CDR3 DNA, CDR3 protein. The D gene is left open where the match is weak. Part of the rows lack a size; the others show once, few, many or a class for expanded clones.

TRBV15	TRBJ2-5	TRBD2	few	TGTGCCACCAGCCCCGGGGGGGATCAAGAGACCCAGTACTTC	CATSPGGDQETQYF
TRBV2	TRBJ1-2	NA	NA	TGTGCCAGCAGTGAAGCGCAGACACGAGGCTACACCTTC	CASSEAQTRGYTF
TRBV4-1	TRBJ1-5	NA	few	TGCGCCAGCAGCCAAGTCACGGCAGGTCTACATCAGCCCCAGCATTTT	CASSQVTAGLHQPQHF
TRBV7-2	TRBJ2-3	TRBD2	NA	TGTGCCAGCAGCTTAGCGGGAGGGGTAGGAACAGATACGCAGTATTTT	CASSLAGGVGTDTQYF
TRBV6-5	TRBJ1-2	NA	NA	TGTGCCACCAAGACAGGCGTTTATGGCTACACCTTC	CATKTGVYGYTF
TRBV5-1	TRBJ2-7	TRBD2	NA	TGCGCCAGCAGCTCCAGCGGGGGGCTCTACGAGCAGTACTTC	CASSSSGGLYEQYF
TRBV6-1	TRBJ2-3	NA	NA	TGTGCCAGCAGTGAGGGTGACGGCAGGACTTTTTTT	CASSEGDGRTFF
TRBV11-3	TRBJ2-2	NA	once	TGTGCCAGCAGCTTAGCGTGGCACACCGGGGAGCTGTTTTTT	CASSLAWHTGELFF
TRBV13	TRBJ2-7	NA	NA	TGTGCCAGCAGCTTAGGCCTCGGGGGTGGATCCTACGAGCAGTACTTC	CASSLGLGGGSYEQYF
TRBV29-1	TRBJ2-3	NA	NA	TGCAGCGTTACGGCTCCCGAGGGGGCAGATACGCAGTATTTT	CSVTAPEGADTQYF
TRBV25-1	TRBJ2-6	NA	NA	TGTGCCAGCATGTCGCGTTTATCATCTGGGGCCAACGTCCTGACTTTC	CASMSRLSSGANVLTF
TRBV7-3	TRBJ1-2	TRBD1	few	TGTGCCAGCAGCCTTGACAGGGCGAGGGGCTACACCTTC	CASSLDRARGYTF
TRBV28	TRBJ2-6	NA	NA	TGTGCCAGCAGCCTAGGGGAAGCTGGGGCCAACGTCCTGACTTTC	CASSLGEAGANVLTF
TRBV5-1	TRBJ2-3	TRBD2	NA	TGCGCCAGCAGCTTGGAGGGAGGGGCGGGTGGCGGCACAGATACGCAGTATTTT	CASSLEGGAGGGTDTQYF
TRBV2	TRBJ1-2	TRBD1	NA	TGTGCCAGCAACGAAAGGACAGGGGTAAAAGGCTATGGCTACACCTTC	CASNERTGVKGYGYTF
TRBV28	TRBJ1-5	NA	NA	TGTGCCAGCAGCGTCGGTACCCGCAATCAGCCCCAGCATTTT	CASSVGTRNQPQHF
TRBV19	TRBJ2-2	TRBD2	NA	TGTGCCAGTAGTCCTAGCGGGGTCGCCGGGGAGCTGTTTTTT	CASSPSGVAGELFF
TRBV6-1	TRBJ1-2	TRBD1	NA	TGTGCCAGCAGTGCCCCAGGGGGCTACGGCTACACCTTC	CASSAPGGYGYTF
TRBV7-2	TRBJ2-3	NA	few	TGTGCCAGCAGCTTAATACTACGTTCAGATACGCAGTATTTT	CASSLILRSDTQYF
TRBV2	TRBJ1-1	NA	NA	TGTGCCAGCAGGAGGACTGAAGCTTTCTTT	CASRRTEAFF
TRBV6-5	TRBJ1-1	NA	NA	TGTGCCAGCAGTTACTCGACTCTCTACGCAGACACTGAAGCTTTCTTT	CASSYSTLYADTEAFF
TRBV30	TRBJ1-4	NA	NA	TGTGCCTGGAACAGCCAGAGTAATGAAAAACTGTTTTTT	CAWNSQSNEKLFF
TRBV11-2	TRBJ2-1	NA	NA	TGTGCCAGCAGAGGGGGGGCCCATGAGCAGTTCTTC	CASRGGAHEQFF
TRBV11-3	TRBJ1-6	NA	NA	TGTGCCAGCAGCTTAGATAATCGTTCACCCCTCCACTTT	CASSLDNRSPLHF
TRBV5-1	TRBJ1-4	NA	NA	TGCGCCAGCAGCCCCCCGGGGGTCGGGGAAAAACTGTTTTTT	CASSPPGVGEKLFF
TRBV30	TRBJ1-2	NA	NA	TGTGCCTGGAACTTGTGGGGGGGGGATGGCTACACCTTC	CAWNLWGGDGYTF
TRBV27	TRBJ1-4	NA	NA	TGTGCCAGCAGTTTACGGGGGGGGTCTAATGAAAAACTGTTTTTT	CASSLRGGSNEKLFF
TRBV6-5	TRBJ2-4	NA	few	TGTGCCAGCAGTTACTCAGGGGCAGGGGATAACATTCAGTACTTC	CASSYSGAGDNIQYF
TRBV19	TRBJ1-6	NA	NA	TGTGCCAGTAGTATGGGGGCGGATTCACCCCTCCACTTT	CASSMGADSPLHF
TRBV5-5	TRBJ2-5	TRBD2	once	TGTGCCAGCAGCCAGGGACTAGCTAGGGAGACCCAGTACTTC	CASSQGLARETQYF
TRBV19	TRBJ1-5	NA	once	TGTGCCACCGACAGCTCCTATAGCAATCAGCCCCAGCATTTT	CATDSSYSNQPQHF
TRBV6-5	TRBJ1-5	TRBD1	few	TGTGCCACCAAGGACAGGGCCAGCAATCAGCCCCAGCATTTT	CATKDRASNQPQHF
TRBV7-7	TRBJ1-1	NA	NA	TGTGCTAGCAGTCCCCTGAAAGGGGAGAACACTGAAGCTTTCTTT	CASSPLKGENTEAFF
TRBV6-1	TRBJ1-5	TRBD1	NA	TGTGCCACCGAGACTCTTACAGGGGGCGGTCAGCCCCAGCATTTT	CATETLTGGGQPQHF
TRBV11-3	TRBJ2-5	NA	NA	TGTGCCAGCAGCGGAGGGGGGGCCAGTGAGACCCAGTACTTC	CASSGGGASETQYF
TRBV5-1	TRBJ1-4	TRBD1	NA	TGCGCCAGCAGCTTGGACCCACAGGGGGGGAATGAAAAACTGTTTTTT	CASSLDPQGGNEKLFF
TRBV11-2	TRBJ2-2	TRBD2	NA	TGTGCCAGCAGACTGGGACTAGCGGGGACCGGGGAGCTGTTTTTT	CASRLGLAGTGELFF
TRBV2	TRBJ1-6	NA	few	TGTGCCAGCAGTGACGGAGGGGCCAAAGATTCACCCCTCCACTTT	CASSDGGAKDSPLHF
TRBV5-1	TRBJ1-6	TRBD1	NA	TGCGCCAGCAGCTTGGACAGGGGTAATTCACCCCTCCACTTT	CASSLDRGNSPLHF
TRBV27	TRBJ1-2	TRBD1	NA	TGTGCCAGCAGTCCCGTCGTTGACAGGGAGGATGGCTACACCTTC	CASSPVVDREDGYTF
TRBV28	TRBJ2-5	NA	NA	TGTGCCAGCAGTTTGAATAGGGGCGAGACCCAGTACTTC	CASSLNRGETQYF
TRBV12-5	TRBJ1-3	TRBD1	NA	TGTGCTAGTGGTTTGGCAGGGGGAACGGCAAACACCATATATTTT	CASGLAGGTANTIYF
TRBV11-2	TRBJ1-1	TRBD1	NA	TGTGCCAGCAGCTCGACGACAGGGACCACTGAAGCTTTCTTT	CASSSTTGTTEAFF
TRBV5-1	TRBJ2-2	NA	few	TGCGCCAGCAGCTTGGCGCAGGGATGGACCGGGGAGCTGTTTTTT	CASSLAQGWTGELFF
TRBV5-1	TRBJ2-5	TRBD1	NA	TGCGCCAGCAGCTTCAGGACAGGGAGGACAGAGACCCAGTACTTC	CASSFRTGRTETQYF